The present TCR beta chain was sequenced within a study of Graves' ophthalmopathy and Graves' hyperthyroidism. Germline-derived CDR1 and CDR2 are DFQATT and SNEGSKA (reference sequence). The CDR3 spans 16 residues. Trimming cost V 5 bases and J 4 bases; bases outside gene matches: 12. Scientists amplified the TCR beta CDR3 regions from RNA transcripts. First-round RT-PCR relied on HTBI primers, and a second-round multiplex PCR came next. Each CDR3 protein is one row after TCRdb ran MiXCR on the multiplex PCR reads. Found here are 300,000 to 400,000 distinct CDR3 sequences, about 18% of them singletons; the top ten hold 2.4%.

The sample comprised peripheral blood. The V gene is TRBV20-1, the J gene TRBJ1-5; 9 bases line up with TRBD1. This sequence originates from an adult woman with stable Graves' hyperthyroidism. The DNA for the CDR3 is TGCAGTGCTTTGCGACAGGGGGGTACTTGGAATCAGCCCCAGCATTTT. Protein product: CSALRQGGTWNQPQHF.